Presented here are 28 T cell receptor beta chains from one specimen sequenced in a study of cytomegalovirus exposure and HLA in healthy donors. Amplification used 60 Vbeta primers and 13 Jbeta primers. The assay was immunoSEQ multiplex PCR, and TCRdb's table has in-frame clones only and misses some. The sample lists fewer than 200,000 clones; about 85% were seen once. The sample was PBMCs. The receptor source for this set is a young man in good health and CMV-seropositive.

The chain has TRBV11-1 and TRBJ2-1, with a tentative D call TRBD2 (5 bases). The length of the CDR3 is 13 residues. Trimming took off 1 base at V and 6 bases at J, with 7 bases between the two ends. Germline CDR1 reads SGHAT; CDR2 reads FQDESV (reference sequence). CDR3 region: CASSLVLGNEQFF. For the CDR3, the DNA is TGTGCCAGCAGCTTAGTACTAGGCAATGAGCAGTTCTTC.

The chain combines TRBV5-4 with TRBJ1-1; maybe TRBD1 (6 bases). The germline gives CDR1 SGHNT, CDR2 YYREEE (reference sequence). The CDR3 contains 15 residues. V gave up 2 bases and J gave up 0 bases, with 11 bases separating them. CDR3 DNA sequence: TGTGCCAGCAGCTTCATGGGACACATGAACACTGAAGCTTTCTTT. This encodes CASSFMGHMNTEAFF.

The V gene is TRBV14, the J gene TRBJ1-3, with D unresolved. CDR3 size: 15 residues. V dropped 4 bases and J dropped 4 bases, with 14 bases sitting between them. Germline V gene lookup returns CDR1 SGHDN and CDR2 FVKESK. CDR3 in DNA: TGTGCCAGCAGCCCCACATTTATTGCAGGAAACACCATATATTTT. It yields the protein CASSPTFIAGNTIYF.

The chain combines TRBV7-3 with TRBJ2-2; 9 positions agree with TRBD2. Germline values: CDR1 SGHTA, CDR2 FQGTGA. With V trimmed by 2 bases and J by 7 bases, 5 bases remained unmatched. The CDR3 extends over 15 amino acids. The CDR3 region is CASSLSGGGGGELFF. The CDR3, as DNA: TGTGCCAGCAGCTTATCCGGCGGGGGGGGCGGGGAGCTGTTTTTT.

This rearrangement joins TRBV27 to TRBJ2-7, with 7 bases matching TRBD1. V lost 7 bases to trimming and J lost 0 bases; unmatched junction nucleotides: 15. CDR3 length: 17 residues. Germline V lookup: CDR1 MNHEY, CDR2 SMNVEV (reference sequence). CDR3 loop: CASTGTEEPESSYEQYF. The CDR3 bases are TGTGCCAGCACTGGGACAGAAGAGCCGGAGAGCTCCTACGAGCAGTACTTC.

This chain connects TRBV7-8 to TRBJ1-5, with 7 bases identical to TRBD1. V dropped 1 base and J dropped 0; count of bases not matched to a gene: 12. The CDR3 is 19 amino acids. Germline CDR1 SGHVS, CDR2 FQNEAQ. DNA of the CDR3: TGTGCCAGCAGCTTAGATTCCTCAGGGGGAATATATAGCAATCAGCCCCAGCATTTT. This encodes CASSLDSSGGIYSNQPQHF.

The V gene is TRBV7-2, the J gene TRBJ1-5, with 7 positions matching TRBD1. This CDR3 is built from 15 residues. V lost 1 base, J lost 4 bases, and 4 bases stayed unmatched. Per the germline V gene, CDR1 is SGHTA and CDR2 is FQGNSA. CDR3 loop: CASSLGGTANQPQHF. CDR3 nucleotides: TGTGCCAGCAGCTTAGGAGGGACAGCTAATCAGCCCCAGCATTTT. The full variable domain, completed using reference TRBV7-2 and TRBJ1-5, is GAGVSQSPSNKVTEKGKDVELRCDPISGHTALYWYRQSLGQGLEFLIYFQGNSAPDKSGLPSDRFSAERTGGSVSTLTIQRTQQEDSAVYLCASSLGGTANQPQHFGDGTRLSIL.

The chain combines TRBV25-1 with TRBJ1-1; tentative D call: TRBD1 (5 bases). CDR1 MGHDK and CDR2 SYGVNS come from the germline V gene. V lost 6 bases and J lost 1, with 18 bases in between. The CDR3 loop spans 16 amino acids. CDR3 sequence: CASSRGGIGSNTEAFF. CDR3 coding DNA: TGTGCCAGCAGCCGCGGGGGGATAGGGTCGAACACTGAAGCTTTCTTT.

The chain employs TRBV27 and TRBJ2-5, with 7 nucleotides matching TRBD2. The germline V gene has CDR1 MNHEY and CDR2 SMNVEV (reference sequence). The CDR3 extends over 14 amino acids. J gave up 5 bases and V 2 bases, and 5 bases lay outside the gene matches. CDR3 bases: TGTGCCAGCAGTTTAGGCGGGGGATCGGAGACCCAGTACTTC. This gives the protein CASSLGGGSETQYF.

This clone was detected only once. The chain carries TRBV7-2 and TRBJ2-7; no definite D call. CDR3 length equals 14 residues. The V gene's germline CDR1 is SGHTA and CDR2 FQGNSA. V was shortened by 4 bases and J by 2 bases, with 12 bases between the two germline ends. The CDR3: CASSSISGPYEQYF. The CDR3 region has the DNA TGTGCCAGCAGCTCTATATCTGGTCCCTACGAGCAGTACTTC. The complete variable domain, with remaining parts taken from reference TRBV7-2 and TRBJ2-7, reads GAGVSQSPSNKVTEKGKDVELRCDPISGHTALYWYRQSLGQGLEFLIYFQGNSAPDKSGLPSDRFSAERTGGSVSTLTIQRTQQEDSAVYLCASSSISGPYEQYFGPGTRLTVT.

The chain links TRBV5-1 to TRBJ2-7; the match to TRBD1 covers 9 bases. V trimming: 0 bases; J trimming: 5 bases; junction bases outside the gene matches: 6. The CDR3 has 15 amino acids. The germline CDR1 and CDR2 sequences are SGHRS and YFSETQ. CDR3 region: CASSLAGQGVHEQYF. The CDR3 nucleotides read TGCGCCAGCAGCTTGGCGGGACAGGGTGTCCACGAGCAGTACTTC.

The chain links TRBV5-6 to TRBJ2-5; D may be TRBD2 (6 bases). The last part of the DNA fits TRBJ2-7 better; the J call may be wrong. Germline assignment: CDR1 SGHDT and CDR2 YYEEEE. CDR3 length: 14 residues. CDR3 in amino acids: CASSGLGGTYEQYF. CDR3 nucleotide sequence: TGTGCCAGCAGCGGCCTCGGGGGAACCTACGAGCAGTACTTC.

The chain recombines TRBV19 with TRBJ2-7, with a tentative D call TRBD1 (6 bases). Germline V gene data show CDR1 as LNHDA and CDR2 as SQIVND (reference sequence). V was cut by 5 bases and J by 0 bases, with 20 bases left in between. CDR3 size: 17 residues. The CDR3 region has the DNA TGTGCCAGTAGTCCATGGTGGGGGCCAGAGCCCTCCTACGAGCAGTACTTC. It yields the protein CASSPWWGPEPSYEQYF.

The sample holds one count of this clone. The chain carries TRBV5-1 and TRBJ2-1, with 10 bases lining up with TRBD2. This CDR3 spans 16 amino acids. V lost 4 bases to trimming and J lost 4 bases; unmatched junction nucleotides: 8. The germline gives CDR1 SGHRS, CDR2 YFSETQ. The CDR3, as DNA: TGCGCCAGCAGCCAGACTAGCGGGTCCTTGTACAATGAGCAGTTCTTC. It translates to CASSQTSGSLYNEQFF.

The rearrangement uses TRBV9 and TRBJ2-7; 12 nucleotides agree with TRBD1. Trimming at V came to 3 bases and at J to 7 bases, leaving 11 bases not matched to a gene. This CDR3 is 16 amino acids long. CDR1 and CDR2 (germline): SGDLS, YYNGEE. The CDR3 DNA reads TGTGCCAGCAGCGCGGGGGGGGGACAGGGGGCTGGAGAGCAGTACTTC. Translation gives CASSAGGGQGAGEQYF.

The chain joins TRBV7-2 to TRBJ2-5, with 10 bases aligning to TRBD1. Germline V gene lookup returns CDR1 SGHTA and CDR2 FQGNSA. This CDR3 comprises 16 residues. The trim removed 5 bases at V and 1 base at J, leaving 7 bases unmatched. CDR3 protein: CASSPRQGARQETQYF. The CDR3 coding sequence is TGTGCCAGCAGCCCAAGACAGGGGGCGCGCCAAGAGACCCAGTACTTC. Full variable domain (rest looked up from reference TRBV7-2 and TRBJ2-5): GAGVSQSPSNKVTEKGKDVELRCDPISGHTALYWYRQSLGQGLEFLIYFQGNSAPDKSGLPSDRFSAERTGGSVSTLTIQRTQQEDSAVYLCASSPRQGARQETQYFGPGTRLLVL.

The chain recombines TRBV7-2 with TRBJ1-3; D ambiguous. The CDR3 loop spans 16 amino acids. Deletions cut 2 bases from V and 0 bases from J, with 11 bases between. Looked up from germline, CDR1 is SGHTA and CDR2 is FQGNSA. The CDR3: CASSLRQISSGNTIYF. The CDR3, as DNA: TGTGCCAGCAGCTTACGTCAGATCAGCTCTGGAAACACCATATATTTT.

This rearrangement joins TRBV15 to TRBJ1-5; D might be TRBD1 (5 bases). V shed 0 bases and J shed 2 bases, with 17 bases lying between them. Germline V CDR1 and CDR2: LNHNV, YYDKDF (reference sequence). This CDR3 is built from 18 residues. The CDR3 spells CATSRDKALGVGNQPQHF. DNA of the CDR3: TGTGCCACCAGCAGAGATAAGGCATTAGGGGTGGGCAATCAGCCCCAGCATTTT.

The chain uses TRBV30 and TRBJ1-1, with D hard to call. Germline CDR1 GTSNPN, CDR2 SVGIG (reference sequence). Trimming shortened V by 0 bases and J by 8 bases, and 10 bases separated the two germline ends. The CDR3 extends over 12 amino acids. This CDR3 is CAWSVGAGEAFF. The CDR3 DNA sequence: TGTGCCTGGAGTGTAGGTGCGGGGGAAGCTTTCTTT.

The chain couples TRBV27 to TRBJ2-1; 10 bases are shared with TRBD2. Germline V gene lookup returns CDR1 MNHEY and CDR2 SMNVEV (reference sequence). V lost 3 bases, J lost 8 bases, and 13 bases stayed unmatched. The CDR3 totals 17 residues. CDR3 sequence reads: CASSLGRSGGAVDEQFF. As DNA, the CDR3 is TGTGCCAGCAGTTTGGGGAGGAGCGGGGGGGCCGTGGATGAGCAGTTCTTC.

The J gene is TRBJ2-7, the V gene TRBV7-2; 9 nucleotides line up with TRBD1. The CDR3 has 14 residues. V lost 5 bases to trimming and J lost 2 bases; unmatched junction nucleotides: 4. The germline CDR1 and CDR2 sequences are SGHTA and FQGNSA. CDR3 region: CASSRDRVTYEQYF. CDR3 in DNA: TGTGCCAGCAGCCGGGACAGGGTAACCTACGAGCAGTACTTC.

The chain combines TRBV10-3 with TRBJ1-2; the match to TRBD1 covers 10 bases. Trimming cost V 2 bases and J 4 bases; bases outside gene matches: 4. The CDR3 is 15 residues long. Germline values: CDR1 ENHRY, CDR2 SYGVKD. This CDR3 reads CAISEDRDRGYGYTF. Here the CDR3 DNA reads TGTGCCATCAGTGAGGACCGGGACAGGGGCTATGGCTACACCTTC.

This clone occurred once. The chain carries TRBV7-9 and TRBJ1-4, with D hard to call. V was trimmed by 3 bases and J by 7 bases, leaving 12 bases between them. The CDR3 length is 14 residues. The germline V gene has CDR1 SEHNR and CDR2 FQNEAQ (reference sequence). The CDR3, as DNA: TGTGCCAGCAGCTTGAACACCGCTGGTGAAAAACTGTTTTTT. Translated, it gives CASSLNTAGEKLFF.

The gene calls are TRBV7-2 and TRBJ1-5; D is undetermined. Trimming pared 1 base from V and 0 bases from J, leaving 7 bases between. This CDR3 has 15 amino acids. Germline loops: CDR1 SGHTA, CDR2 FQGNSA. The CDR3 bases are TGTGCCAGCAGCTTAGTCGGGAATAGCAATCAGCCCCAGCATTTT. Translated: CASSLVGNSNQPQHF.

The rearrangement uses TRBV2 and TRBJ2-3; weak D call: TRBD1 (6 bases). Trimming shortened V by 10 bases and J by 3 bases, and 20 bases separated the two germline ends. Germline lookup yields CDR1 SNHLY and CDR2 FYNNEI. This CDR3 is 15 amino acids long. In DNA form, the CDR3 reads TGTGCCATTCGGCTCTGGGGGCAGGGGACAGATACGCAGTATTTT. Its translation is CAIRLWGQGTDTQYF.

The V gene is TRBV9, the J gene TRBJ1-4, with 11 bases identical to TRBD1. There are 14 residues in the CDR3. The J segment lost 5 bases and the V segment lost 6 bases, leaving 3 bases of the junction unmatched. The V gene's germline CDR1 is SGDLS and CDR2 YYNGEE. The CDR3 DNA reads TGTGCCAGCACCCGGACAGGGGGCAATGAAAAACTGTTTTTT. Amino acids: CASTRTGGNEKLFF. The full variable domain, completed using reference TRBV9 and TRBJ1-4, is DSGVTQTPKHLITATGQRVTLRCSPRSGDLSVYWYQQSLDQGLQFLIQYYNGEERAKGNILERFSAQQFPDLHSELNLSSLELGDSALYFCASTRTGGNEKLFFGSGTQLSVL.

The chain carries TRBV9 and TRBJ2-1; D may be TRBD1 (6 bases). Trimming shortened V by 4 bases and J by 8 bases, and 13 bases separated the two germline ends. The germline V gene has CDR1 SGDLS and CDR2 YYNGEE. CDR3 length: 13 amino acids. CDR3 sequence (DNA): TGTGCCAGCAGCCCATACAGGGCGGATGAGCAGTTCTTC. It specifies CASSPYRADEQFF.

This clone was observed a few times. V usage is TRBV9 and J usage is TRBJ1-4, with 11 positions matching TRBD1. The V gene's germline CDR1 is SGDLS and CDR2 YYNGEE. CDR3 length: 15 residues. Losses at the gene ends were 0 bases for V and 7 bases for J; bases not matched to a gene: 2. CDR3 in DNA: TGTGCCAGCAGCGTAGAGGGACAGGGGGGTGAAAAACTGTTTTTT. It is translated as CASSVEGQGGEKLFF.